This is a list of T cell receptor beta chains from one sample in a study of shared clonotypes between healthy human individuals. Sequencing was performed with immunoSEQ multiplex PCR; in TCRdb, only in-frame clones are kept and a portion is missing. In the table there are about 2.4 million clones, over 85% of which are singletons. The sequenced sample consisted of naive CD4+ T cells from PBMCs. These receptor sequences come from a man between 18 and 35 years old in good health. Some clones in this sample may be carry-over from other donors' samples. CDR3s include the opening cysteine and the closing phenylalanine or tryptophan. Fields, in order: D gene, V gene, clone size, J gene, CDR3 DNA, CDR3 protein. The D gene is left open where the match is weak. Part of the rows lack a size; the others show once, few, many or a class for expanded clones.

d_gene: TRBD1
v_gene: TRBV5-1
abundance: NA
j_gene: TRBJ2-1
CDR3nt: TGCGCCAGCAGCCTGACCGGGACAGGGGATCTCAATGAGCAGTTCTTC
CDR3aa: CASSLTGTGDLNEQFF

d_gene: TRBD1
v_gene: TRBV27
abundance: NA
j_gene: TRBJ2-5
CDR3nt: TGTGCCAGCAGGACGGACAGGGGAAATATTAACCAAGAGACCCAGTACTTC
CDR3aa: CASRTDRGNINQETQYF

d_gene: NA
v_gene: TRBV25-1
abundance: NA
j_gene: TRBJ2-1
CDR3nt: TGTGCCAGCAGAAAAGCGGGTCCTTCCTACAATGAGCAGTTCTTC
CDR3aa: CASRKAGPSYNEQFF

d_gene: TRBD2
v_gene: TRBV19
abundance: once
j_gene: TRBJ2-7
CDR3nt: TGTGCCAGTTCCTCCGAAGCGGGAGAGACATACGAGCAGTACTTC
CDR3aa: CASSSEAGETYEQYF

d_gene: NA
v_gene: TRBV7-4
abundance: NA
j_gene: TRBJ1-5
CDR3nt: TGTGCCAGCAGCTTAGCGCCCCGTTTCGGCAATCAGCCCCAGCATTTT
CDR3aa: CASSLAPRFGNQPQHF

d_gene: NA
v_gene: TRBV28
abundance: NA
j_gene: TRBJ1-4
CDR3nt: TGTGCCAGCAGTTTGGTCTCCGAACCCCTTCTGGCCGAAAAACTGTTTTTT
CDR3aa: CASSLVSEPLLAEKLFF

d_gene: NA
v_gene: TRBV4-1
abundance: NA
j_gene: TRBJ2-2
CDR3nt: TGCGCCAGCAGAGGTATCCCCTTACGGGACTCCAAGAACACCGGGGAGCTGTTTTTT
CDR3aa: CASRGIPLRDSKNTGELFF

d_gene: TRBD1
v_gene: TRBV5-4
abundance: NA
j_gene: TRBJ2-2
CDR3nt: TGTGCCAGCAGCTTAGGGGGCCCCGGGGAGCTGTTTTTT
CDR3aa: CASSLGGPGELFF

d_gene: TRBD1
v_gene: TRBV10-1
abundance: NA
j_gene: TRBJ1-4
CDR3nt: TGCGCCAGCATGGGACAGGGGGGGAAACTGTTTTTT
CDR3aa: CASMGQGGKLFF

d_gene: NA
v_gene: TRBV7-9
abundance: NA
j_gene: TRBJ2-2
CDR3nt: TGTGCCAGCAGCTTGCGTTTCGGGAACGCCGGGGAGCTGTTTTTT
CDR3aa: CASSLRFGNAGELFF

d_gene: NA
v_gene: TRBV30
abundance: few
j_gene: TRBJ1-5
CDR3nt: TGTGCCTGGAGCCTGGGCAGGGGATATCAGCCCCAGCATTTT
CDR3aa: CAWSLGRGYQPQHF

d_gene: TRBD1
v_gene: TRBV28
abundance: few
j_gene: TRBJ1-2
CDR3nt: TGTGCCAGCACCGCCTTGGGACAGGGAAACTATGGCTACACCTTC
CDR3aa: CASTALGQGNYGYTF

d_gene: NA
v_gene: TRBV7-9
abundance: NA
j_gene: TRBJ1-2
CDR3nt: TGTGCCAGCAGCTTAGCGCGTCAGGGCCAGGCTGGAGGCTACACCTTC
CDR3aa: CASSLARQGQAGGYTF

d_gene: TRBD1
v_gene: TRBV4-3
abundance: NA
j_gene: TRBJ1-2
CDR3nt: TGCGCCAGCAGCCCACCGGGACAGGGGCGCCGTCCCGGTAACTATGGCTACACCTTC
CDR3aa: CASSPPGQGRRPGNYGYTF

d_gene: NA
v_gene: TRBV18
abundance: NA
j_gene: TRBJ2-2
CDR3nt: TGTGCCAGCTCATCCTCAATAGCTACGAACACCGGGGAGCTGTTTTTT
CDR3aa: CASSSSIATNTGELFF

d_gene: NA
v_gene: TRBV6-5
abundance: NA
j_gene: TRBJ1-1
CDR3nt: TGTGCCAGCAGTTACTCAGGGGTTCTGAACACTGAAGCTTTCTTT
CDR3aa: CASSYSGVLNTEAFF

d_gene: NA
v_gene: TRBV19
abundance: once
j_gene: TRBJ2-7
CDR3nt: TGTGCCAGTAGGGACACAACTTCCGGGTATACGACGACAGAGCAGTACTTC
CDR3aa: CASRDTTSGYTTTEQYF

d_gene: NA
v_gene: TRBV19
abundance: NA
j_gene: TRBJ2-6
CDR3nt: TGTGCCAGTAGTATATGGGCGACGGCTGGGGCCAACGTCCTGACTTTC
CDR3aa: CASSIWATAGANVLTF

d_gene: TRBD1
v_gene: TRBV30
abundance: few
j_gene: TRBJ1-5
CDR3nt: TGTGCCTGGAGTCGAACAGGGGTGAATCAGCCCCAGCATTTT
CDR3aa: CAWSRTGVNQPQHF

d_gene: NA
v_gene: TRBV27
abundance: once
j_gene: TRBJ1-4
CDR3nt: TGTGCCAGCAGTTTACGGGCGGGTGAAAAACTGTTTTTT
CDR3aa: CASSLRAGEKLFF

d_gene: NA
v_gene: TRBV4-2
abundance: NA
j_gene: TRBJ2-7
CDR3nt: TGTGCCAGCAGCCAGGACTACGGCTACGAGCAGTACTTC
CDR3aa: CASSQDYGYEQYF

d_gene: NA
v_gene: TRBV5-8
abundance: NA
j_gene: TRBJ1-5
CDR3nt: TGTGCCAGCAGCTGGGGGGTAGATAGCAATCAGCCCCAGCATTTT
CDR3aa: CASSWGVDSNQPQHF

d_gene: NA
v_gene: TRBV28
abundance: NA
j_gene: TRBJ2-1
CDR3nt: TGTGCCAGCACGGCCCTCACAGGGCCCTACAATGAGCAGTTCTTC
CDR3aa: CASTALTGPYNEQFF

d_gene: NA
v_gene: TRBV7-2
abundance: NA
j_gene: TRBJ1-1
CDR3nt: TGTGCCAGCAGCTTAGCTGTTGGGGGCGGGAACACTGAAGCTTTCTTT
CDR3aa: CASSLAVGGGNTEAFF

d_gene: NA
v_gene: TRBV7-9
abundance: NA
j_gene: TRBJ2-1
CDR3nt: TGTGCCAGCAGTATAACCGGGACGCGGGGTGAGCAGTTCTTC
CDR3aa: CASSITGTRGEQFF

d_gene: TRBD2
v_gene: TRBV18
abundance: NA
j_gene: TRBJ2-1
CDR3nt: TGTGCCAGCCACACCGGGACTAGCGGCTACAATGAGCAGTTCTTC
CDR3aa: CASHTGTSGYNEQFF

d_gene: NA
v_gene: TRBV4-1
abundance: few
j_gene: TRBJ2-5
CDR3nt: TGCGCCAGCAGCCAACTCCCGGGACAACAAGAGACCCAGTACTTC
CDR3aa: CASSQLPGQQETQYF

d_gene: NA
v_gene: TRBV6-1
abundance: NA
j_gene: TRBJ2-5
CDR3nt: TGTGCCAGCAGTGAAGGGGGAACCGGGGAGACCCAGTACTTC
CDR3aa: CASSEGGTGETQYF

d_gene: NA
v_gene: TRBV9
abundance: NA
j_gene: TRBJ2-1
CDR3nt: TGTGCCAGCAGCCCCCTAGGGGGGGCCCGTGAGCAGTTCTTC
CDR3aa: CASSPLGGAREQFF

d_gene: TRBD2
v_gene: TRBV7-3
abundance: few
j_gene: TRBJ2-1
CDR3nt: TGTGCCAGCAGCTTAACGGCGGGGGTTGAGCAGTTCTTC
CDR3aa: CASSLTAGVEQFF

d_gene: NA
v_gene: TRBV19
abundance: once
j_gene: TRBJ2-3
CDR3nt: TGTGCCAGTAGTAGCGGCAGGGGTACAGATACGCAGTATTTT
CDR3aa: CASSSGRGTDTQYF

d_gene: TRBD2
v_gene: TRBV27
abundance: NA
j_gene: TRBJ2-4
CDR3nt: TGTGCCAGCAGAGGGGCGGGGGGAGTCAAAAACATTCAGTACTTC
CDR3aa: CASRGAGGVKNIQYF